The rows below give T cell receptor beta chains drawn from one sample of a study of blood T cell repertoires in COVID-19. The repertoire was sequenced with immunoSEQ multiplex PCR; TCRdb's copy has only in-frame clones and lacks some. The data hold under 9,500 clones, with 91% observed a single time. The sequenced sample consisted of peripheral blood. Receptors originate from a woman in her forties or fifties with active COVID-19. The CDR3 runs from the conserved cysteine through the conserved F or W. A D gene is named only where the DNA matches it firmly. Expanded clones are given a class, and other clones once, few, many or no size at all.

cdr3_aa: CASSIHRGSGRTDTQYF
cdr3_nt: TGTGCCAGCAGTATCCATCGGGGTAGCGGGAGGACAGATACGCAGTATTTT
d_call: TRBD2
clone_size: -
v_call: TRBV27
j_call: TRBJ2-3

cdr3_aa: CASAGLPSSYNEQFF
cdr3_nt: TGTGCCAGCGCGGGACTACCCAGCTCCTACAATGAGCAGTTCTTC
d_call: TRBD2
clone_size: -
v_call: TRBV27
j_call: TRBJ2-1

cdr3_aa: CASSLEQGANTGELFF
cdr3_nt: TGTGCCAGCAGCTTGGAACAGGGGGCGAACACCGGGGAGCTGTTTTTT
d_call: TRBD1
clone_size: -
v_call: TRBV5-6
j_call: TRBJ2-2

cdr3_aa: CSASLGDEQFF
cdr3_nt: TGCAGTGCGAGCCTAGGCGATGAGCAGTTCTTC
d_call: -
clone_size: -
v_call: TRBV20-1
j_call: TRBJ2-1

cdr3_aa: CASSSTSGRAREQFF
cdr3_nt: TGCGCCAGCAGCTCGACTAGCGGGAGGGCACGGGAGCAGTTCTTC
d_call: TRBD2
clone_size: -
v_call: TRBV5-1
j_call: TRBJ2-1

cdr3_aa: CASYDRGQETQYF
cdr3_nt: TGCGCCAGTTACGACAGGGGGCAAGAGACCCAGTACTTC
d_call: TRBD1
clone_size: -
v_call: TRBV10-1
j_call: TRBJ2-5

cdr3_aa: CASSFGSSGANVLTF
cdr3_nt: TGTGCCAGCAGCTTCGGTAGCTCTGGGGCCAACGTCCTGACTTTC
d_call: -
clone_size: -
v_call: TRBV5-6
j_call: TRBJ2-6

cdr3_aa: CASSLGLAGLHNEQFF
cdr3_nt: TGTGCCAGCAGCTTAGGGCTAGCGGGACTACACAATGAGCAGTTCTTC
d_call: TRBD2
clone_size: -
v_call: TRBV13
j_call: TRBJ2-1

cdr3_aa: CASSRPSGRTYNEQFF
cdr3_nt: TGTGCCAGCAGCCGTCCTAGCGGGAGGACCTACAATGAGCAGTTCTTC
d_call: TRBD2
clone_size: -
v_call: TRBV5-6
j_call: TRBJ2-1

cdr3_aa: CASRDRDNEKLFF
cdr3_nt: TGTGCCAGCAGAGACAGAGATAATGAAAAACTGTTTTTT
d_call: -
clone_size: -
v_call: TRBV7-9
j_call: TRBJ1-4

cdr3_aa: CASSYAGTPERAFF
cdr3_nt: TGTGCCAGCAGCTACGCCGGGACTCCGGAAAGAGCTTTCTTT
d_call: -
clone_size: -
v_call: TRBV11-2
j_call: TRBJ1-1

cdr3_aa: CASRDRATYEQYF
cdr3_nt: TGTGCCAGCAGGGACAGGGCAACCTACGAGCAGTACTTC
d_call: TRBD1
clone_size: -
v_call: TRBV27
j_call: TRBJ2-7

cdr3_aa: CASSQGHGSPLHF
cdr3_nt: TGTGCCAGCAGCCAAGGACACGGTTCACCCCTCCACTTT
d_call: -
clone_size: -
v_call: TRBV3-1/TRBV3-2
j_call: TRBJ1-6

cdr3_aa: CASSLFSGSSDTQYF
cdr3_nt: TGTGCCAGCAGTTTATTTAGCGGGAGCTCAGATACGCAGTATTTT
d_call: TRBD2
clone_size: -
v_call: TRBV27
j_call: TRBJ2-3

cdr3_aa: CATGTGGGVEAFF
cdr3_nt: TGTGCCACCGGAACAGGGGGCGGGGTTGAAGCTTTCTTT
d_call: TRBD1
clone_size: -
v_call: TRBV15
j_call: TRBJ1-1

cdr3_aa: CASSSTSVGELFF
cdr3_nt: TGTGCCAGCAGCTCAACTAGCGTCGGGGAGCTGTTTTTT
d_call: TRBD2
clone_size: -
v_call: TRBV7-6
j_call: TRBJ2-2

cdr3_aa: CAWSVSPNTEAFF
cdr3_nt: TGTGCCTGGAGTGTAAGCCCGAACACTGAAGCTTTCTTT
d_call: -
clone_size: -
v_call: TRBV30
j_call: TRBJ1-1

cdr3_aa: CASSPQTGYGYTF
cdr3_nt: TGTGCCAGCAGCCCCCAGACAGGGTATGGCTACACCTTC
d_call: TRBD1
clone_size: -
v_call: TRBV5-6
j_call: TRBJ1-2

cdr3_aa: CASSIGTGVSYEQYF
cdr3_nt: TGTGCCAGTAGTATCGGGACAGGGGTCTCGTACGAGCAGTACTTC
d_call: TRBD1
clone_size: once
v_call: TRBV19
j_call: TRBJ2-7

cdr3_aa: CASSDSGRAYNEQFF
cdr3_nt: TGTGCCAGCAGCGATAGCGGGAGAGCTTACAATGAGCAGTTCTTC
d_call: TRBD2
clone_size: -
v_call: TRBV3-1/TRBV3-2
j_call: TRBJ2-1

cdr3_aa: CASSVDGLNYNEQFF
cdr3_nt: TGTGCCAGCAGCGTAGATGGGCTAAACTACAATGAGCAGTTCTTC
d_call: -
clone_size: -
v_call: TRBV9
j_call: TRBJ2-1

cdr3_aa: CASSLTQGAGANVLTF
cdr3_nt: TGTGCCAGCAGCCTTACACAGGGAGCTGGGGCCAACGTCCTGACTTTC
d_call: -
clone_size: -
v_call: TRBV7-9
j_call: TRBJ2-6

cdr3_aa: CASSQLDRAGEKLFF
cdr3_nt: TGTGCCAGCAGCCAATTGGACAGGGCTGGAGAAAAACTGTTTTTT
d_call: TRBD1
clone_size: -
v_call: TRBV5-4
j_call: TRBJ1-4

cdr3_aa: CASSPRQGQETQYF
cdr3_nt: TGTGCCAGCTCACCAAGACAGGGCCAAGAGACCCAGTACTTC
d_call: TRBD1
clone_size: -
v_call: TRBV18
j_call: TRBJ2-5

cdr3_aa: CASSLVTSGSNEQYF
cdr3_nt: TGTGCCAGCAGCTTGGTAACTAGCGGGTCAAACGAGCAGTACTTC
d_call: TRBD2
clone_size: -
v_call: TRBV5-4
j_call: TRBJ2-7

cdr3_aa: CASSLNAALVAFF
cdr3_nt: TGTGCCAGCAGCCTCAACGCGGCGTTGGTAGCTTTCTTT
d_call: -
clone_size: -
v_call: TRBV14
j_call: TRBJ1-1

cdr3_aa: CASSLNPDRTHEQYF
cdr3_nt: TGTGCCAGCAGCTTGAACCCGGACAGGACCCACGAGCAGTACTTC
d_call: TRBD1
clone_size: few
v_call: TRBV7-8
j_call: TRBJ2-7

cdr3_aa: CASSGQGDMRYF
cdr3_nt: TGTGCCAGCAGCGGACAGGGGGACATGCGGTACTTC
d_call: TRBD1
clone_size: once
v_call: TRBV2
j_call: TRBJ2-7

cdr3_aa: CATAKSSGANVLTF
cdr3_nt: TGTGCCACCGCTAAGAGCTCTGGGGCCAACGTCCTGACTTTC
d_call: -
clone_size: -
v_call: TRBV7-3
j_call: TRBJ2-6

cdr3_aa: CASSLVTGETQYF
cdr3_nt: TGTGCCAGCAGCTTAGTGACTGGAGAGACCCAGTACTTC
d_call: -
clone_size: -
v_call: TRBV13
j_call: TRBJ2-5

cdr3_aa: CASSLSRTSGAQETQYF
cdr3_nt: TGTGCCAGCAGTTTATCCAGGACTAGCGGGGCACAAGAGACCCAGTACTTC
d_call: TRBD2
clone_size: -
v_call: TRBV28
j_call: TRBJ2-5

cdr3_aa: CASSQELGGTEAFF
cdr3_nt: TGTGCCAGCAGCCAAGAACTAGGAGGGACTGAAGCTTTCTTT
d_call: -
clone_size: few
v_call: TRBV4-2
j_call: TRBJ1-1

cdr3_aa: CAISESSGGSYEQYF
cdr3_nt: TGTGCCATCAGTGAGTCGAGTGGCGGGAGTTACGAGCAGTACTTC
d_call: TRBD2
clone_size: once
v_call: TRBV10-3
j_call: TRBJ2-7

cdr3_aa: CARSETSGRASGELFF
cdr3_nt: TGTGCCAGAAGCGAGACTAGCGGGAGGGCCTCCGGGGAGCTGTTTTTT
d_call: TRBD2
clone_size: -
v_call: TRBV5-3
j_call: TRBJ2-2

cdr3_aa: CASSPRGLYEAFF
cdr3_nt: TGTGCCAGCAGCCCGAGAGGGCTATATGAAGCTTTCTTT
d_call: -
clone_size: -
v_call: TRBV6-6
j_call: TRBJ1-1

cdr3_aa: CASSLAGTMNTGELFF
cdr3_nt: TGTGCCAGCAGTTTGGCCGGGACAATGAACACCGGGGAGCTGTTTTTT
d_call: -
clone_size: -
v_call: TRBV27
j_call: TRBJ2-2

cdr3_aa: CASSESVGGGSYEQYF
cdr3_nt: TGTGCCAGCTCAGAAAGCGTTGGGGGGGGCTCCTACGAGCAGTACTTC
d_call: TRBD2
clone_size: -
v_call: TRBV18
j_call: TRBJ2-7

cdr3_aa: CAISEGSFYNSPLHF
cdr3_nt: TGTGCCATCAGTGAGGGCAGTTTTTATAATTCACCCCTCCACTTT
d_call: -
clone_size: few
v_call: TRBV10-3
j_call: TRBJ1-6

cdr3_aa: CASSAQGDHTEAFF
cdr3_nt: TGTGCCAGCAGCGCTCAGGGGGATCACACTGAAGCTTTCTTT
d_call: TRBD1
clone_size: -
v_call: TRBV3-1/TRBV3-2
j_call: TRBJ1-1